This TCR beta chain was found in a study of T cells in Graves' hyperthyroidism and ophthalmopathy. The overall study: Upon initial diagnosis and before any treatment, peripheral blood was collected.

CDR1 and CDR2 (germline): SGHRS, YFSETQ. The CDR3 length is 13 residues. J lost 11 bases, V lost 3 bases, and 7 bases had no gene match. This clonotype has a count of ten or more. RNA transcripts yielded amplified TCR beta CDR3 regions. HTBI primers were employed in a first-round RT-PCR of the TCR CDR3. TCRdb reprocessed the multiplex PCR reads via MiXCR and lists one record per CDR3 protein. The table has some 560,000 distinct CDR3 sequences, 12% to 15% seen once; the top ten hold around 13%. Hyperthyroidism was newly diagnosed in patients aged 18 to 65 (duration under 2 months). Patients with uncontrolled infections, other autoimmune diseases, pregnancy or lactation were excluded. The diagnoses drew upon clinical symptoms, serum thyroxine and TRAb, thyroid ultrasound and orbital computed tomography.

The rearrangement uses TRBV5-1 and TRBJ1-1; 10 bases agree with TRBD1. What was sequenced was blood. The receptor comes from a woman between 40 and 55 years old with Graves' hyperthyroidism. Here the CDR3 DNA reads TGCGCCAGCAGCTACGGGACAGGGGAGGGGGCTTTCTTT. This encodes CASSYGTGEGAFF.